The 31 T cell receptor beta chains below all came from one sample that was sequenced in a study of blood T cell repertoires in COVID-19. Sequencing was performed with immunoSEQ multiplex PCR; in TCRdb, only in-frame clones are kept and a portion is missing. Of some 45,000 clones in the sample, about 90% are singletons; the top ten hold roughly 9.4%. Material for sequencing was peripheral blood. The receptors were gathered from a middle-aged man with active COVID-19.

The genes are TRBV6-5 and TRBJ1-2, with 11 positions matching TRBD1. The V and J ends lost 5 bases and 5 bases, in that order; junction bases with no gene match: 7. The length of the CDR3 is 15 residues. Germline V gives CDR1 MNHEY, CDR2 SVGAGI. DNA for the CDR3: TGTGCCAGCAGTCGTCGGGACAGGGGGGAATATGGCTACACCTTC. This encodes CASSRRDRGEYGYTF.

This chain links TRBV7-9 with TRBJ2-1, with TRBD1 matching over 11 bases. The ends lost 3 bases at V and 7 bases at J; junction bases unmatched: 5. The CDR3 sequence is 15 residues long. Germline CDR1 reads SEHNR; CDR2 reads FQNEAQ (reference sequence). The CDR3 nucleotides are TGTGCCAGCAGCTTTGGACAGGGGGCTGAAAATGAGCAGTTCTTC. This translates into CASSFGQGAENEQFF. Full variable domain (remainder filled in from reference TRBV7-9 and TRBJ2-1): DTGVSQNPRHKITKRGQNVTFRCDPISEHNRLYWYRQTLGQGPEFLTYFQNEAQLEKSRLLSDRFSAERPKGSFSTLEIQRTEQGDSAMYLCASSFGQGAENEQFFGPGTRLTVL.

The rearrangement joins TRBV6-5 to TRBJ1-1, with TRBD1 matching over 7 bases. The CDR3 extends over 16 amino acids. V shed 2 bases and J 2 bases; nucleotides not matched to a gene: 8. Germline loops: CDR1 MNHEY, CDR2 SVGAGI. CDR3 in DNA: TGTGCCAGCAGTTACGAGGGGGCAATCGGAAACACTGAAGCTTTCTTT. Translation gives CASSYEGAIGNTEAFF.

The V gene is TRBV18, the J gene TRBJ2-7; D perhaps matches TRBD1 (5 bases). V lost 3 bases and J lost 5, with 17 bases in between. This CDR3 is 15 amino acids long. The germline V gene encodes CDR1 KGHSH and CDR2 LQKENI. CDR3: CASSPKGSPRNEQYF. CDR3 bases: TGTGCCAGCTCACCCAAGGGGTCGCCCCGGAACGAGCAGTACTTC. Full variable domain (outside the CDR3, taken from reference TRBV18 and TRBJ2-7): NAGVMQNPRHLVRRRGQEARLRCSPMKGHSHVYWYRQLPEEGLKFMVYLQKENIIDESGMPKERFSAEFPKEGPSILRIQQVVRGDSAAYFCASSPKGSPRNEQYFGPGTRLTVT.

The chain carries TRBV29-1 and TRBJ1-2; D call uncertain. The ends were cut back, 4 bases at V and 5 bases at J, with 11 bases in the middle. Germline V gene lookup returns CDR1 SQVTM and CDR2 ANQGSEA. The length of the CDR3 is 12 residues. The chain's CDR3 is CSVGREEYGYTF. CDR3 sequence (DNA): TGCAGCGTTGGGAGGGAGGAGTATGGCTACACCTTC. Full variable domain (rest looked up from reference TRBV29-1 and TRBJ1-2): SAVISQKPSRDICQRGTSLTIQCQVDSQVTMMFWYRQQPGQSLTLIATANQGSEATYESGFVIDKFPISRPNLTFSTLTVSNMSPEDSSIYLCSVGREEYGYTFGSGTRLTVV.

The chain uses TRBV6-2 or TRBV6-3 and TRBJ2-3; TRBD2 agrees at 15 bases. Trimming cost V 6 bases and J 1 base; bases outside gene matches: 11. Germline V gives CDR1 MNHEY, CDR2 SVGEGT. The CDR3 totals 19 residues. The CDR3 sequence: CASSPGLAGGLSGTDTQYF. CDR3 nucleotides: TGTGCCAGCAGCCCGGGACTAGCGGGAGGATTATCTGGCACAGATACGCAGTATTTT.

This chain uses TRBV28 with TRBJ2-3, with 7 bases lining up with TRBD1. V lost 1 base and J lost 4; bases outside the gene matches: 2. Germline CDR1 is MDHEN and CDR2 is SYDVKM. This CDR3 contains 14 residues. The CDR3 sequence is CASSLSGGPDTQYF. CDR3 DNA sequence: TGTGCCAGCAGTTTATCAGGGGGTCCAGATACGCAGTATTTT.

J is TRBJ2-1 and V is TRBV6-5, with 9 bases fitting TRBD2. V was clipped by 0 bases and J by 10 bases; unmatched bases: 10. Germline V CDR1 and CDR2: MNHEY, SVGAGI. The CDR3 runs 16 residues. CDR3 DNA: TGTGCCAGCAGTTACTCGCCCCCGGGACTAGCAGGCGAGCAGTTCTTC. Translation gives CASSYSPPGLAGEQFF.

This clone showed up just once. V usage is TRBV27 and J usage is TRBJ2-7; 10 bases fit TRBD1. The CDR3 is 17 residues long. Germline CDR1 reads MNHEY; CDR2 reads SMNVEV (reference sequence). V shed 5 bases, J shed 5 bases, and the junction held 15 bases outside the gene matches. The CDR3 loop is CASSLFSLSGQGNEQYF. The CDR3 DNA is TGTGCCAGCAGTCTCTTCTCACTTTCGGGACAGGGGAACGAGCAGTACTTC.

The chain has TRBV9 and TRBJ2-1; D perhaps matches TRBD1 (6 bases). Germline V gene data show CDR1 as SGDLS and CDR2 as YYNGEE. This CDR3 region has 15 residues. Deletions cut 3 bases from V and 5 bases from J, with 15 bases between. CDR3 loop: CASSGQGRADNEQFF. The CDR3 bases are TGTGCCAGCAGCGGCCAGGGGAGAGCGGACAATGAGCAGTTCTTC.

V usage is TRBV19 and J usage is TRBJ1-1, with D uncertain. The CDR3 has 14 amino acids. Trimming cost V 3 bases and J 4 bases, with 12 bases left between them. CDR1 is LNHDA, CDR2 SQIVND, per germline (reference sequence). Here the CDR3 DNA reads TGTGCCAGTAGTATGAGAAGGGAGAGCACTGAAGCTTTCTTT. Its protein is CASSMRRESTEAFF. Together with reference TRBV19 and TRBJ1-1, the CDR3 gives the full variable domain: DGGITQSPKYLFRKEGQNVTLSCEQNLNHDAMYWYRQDPGQGLRLIYYSQIVNDFQKGDIAEGYSVSREKKESFPLTVTSAQKNPTAFYLCASSMRRESTEAFFGQGTRLTVV.

The chain couples TRBV3-1 (or the pseudogene TRBV3-2) to TRBJ2-7, with a tentative D call TRBD2 (7 bases). The CDR3 sequence is 14 residues long. Trimming pared 6 bases from V and 5 bases from J, leaving 17 bases between. The germline gives CDR1 LGHDT, CDR2 YNNKEL (reference sequence). The CDR3, as DNA: TGTGCCAGCAGGGGCGGGGGCCTCGTCCACGAGCAGTACTTC. Residues: CASRGGGLVHEQYF.

This rearrangement joins TRBV28 to TRBJ1-2, with D perhaps matching TRBD1 (6 bases). The CDR3 runs to 15 residues. From germline, CDR1 is MDHEN and CDR2 SYDVKM. Trimming removed 4 bases from V and 4 bases from J, with 16 bases in between. The DNA of the CDR3 is TGTGCCAGCAGTTCGACCGGGACACAAATCTATGGCTACACCTTC. Translating gives CASSSTGTQIYGYTF.

The chain carries TRBV2 and TRBJ1-6; maybe TRBD1 (5 bases). The CDR3 runs 13 residues. V lost 10 bases and J 6 bases, leaving 13 bases between the germline ends. Germline V gene data show CDR1 as SNHLY and CDR2 as FYNNEI. The CDR3 is CATRGEGNSPLHF. CDR3 in DNA: TGTGCCACCCGAGGGGAGGGTAATTCACCCCTCCACTTT.

This chain links TRBV28 with TRBJ2-7; TRBD1 might be the D (8 bases). Trimming shortened V by 4 bases and J by 3 bases, and 22 bases separated the two germline ends. CDR1 MDHEN and CDR2 SYDVKM come from the germline V gene. The length of the CDR3 is 17 residues. The DNA of the CDR3 is TGTGCCAGCAGTTCGGGGGGACAGGACTCTTTCTACTACGAGCAGTACTTC. This translates into CASSSGGQDSFYYEQYF.

The rearrangement links TRBV28 to TRBJ2-7; 9 bases line up with TRBD2. The trim removed 2 bases at V and 4 bases at J, leaving 6 bases unmatched. Germline-derived CDR1 and CDR2 are MDHEN and SYDVKM. The CDR3 is 15 amino acids. Here the CDR3 reads CASSLGGRAAYEQYF. The DNA of the CDR3 is TGTGCCAGCAGTTTAGGCGGGAGGGCGGCGTACGAGCAGTACTTC.

V gene TRBV6-6 combines with J gene TRBJ1-5; 8 bases are a match to TRBD1. This CDR3 has 16 residues. V shed 0 bases, J shed 5 bases, and the junction held 6 bases outside the gene matches. Looked up from germline, CDR1 is MNHNY and CDR2 is SVGAGI (reference sequence). CDR3 nucleotide sequence: TGTGCCAGCAGTTACTCTGGGACAGGCTACTATCAGCCCCAGCATTTT. Translating gives CASSYSGTGYYQPQHF.

This chain uses TRBV28 with TRBJ1-1, with D possibly being TRBD1 (5 bases). Germline loops: CDR1 MDHEN, CDR2 SYDVKM. The CDR3 sequence is 11 residues long. CDR3 residues: CATRGDTEAFF. In nucleotides, the CDR3 is TGTGCGACACGGGGGGACACTGAAGCTTTCTTT.

The count of this clone is one. The rearrangement uses TRBV3-1 (or the pseudogene TRBV3-2) and TRBJ2-7; TRBD1 matches at 8 bases. The CDR3 runs to 14 residues. Germline V gives CDR1 LGHDT, CDR2 YNNKEL (reference sequence). After removal of 2 bases from V and 4 bases from J, the junction contained 4 bases not matched to a gene. The CDR3 sequence: CASSQMTGEYEQYF. The CDR3 DNA sequence: TGTGCCAGCAGCCAAATGACAGGGGAATACGAGCAGTACTTC.

The chain recombines TRBV3-1 (or the pseudogene TRBV3-2) with TRBJ1-1, with D perhaps matching TRBD1 (5 bases). V shed 0 bases and J shed 1 base, with 9 bases lying between them. The germline gives CDR1 LGHDT, CDR2 YNNKEL (reference sequence). The CDR3 contains 15 residues. The CDR3 DNA follows: TGTGCCAGCAGCCAAGATTCGACAGAGAACACTGAAGCTTTCTTT. Protein: CASSQDSTENTEAFF.

V usage is TRBV28 and J usage is TRBJ1-4; the D is unclear. The V gene's germline CDR1 is MDHEN and CDR2 SYDVKM. The CDR3 consists of 14 residues. V was clipped by 6 bases and J by 5 bases, with 13 bases between them. The CDR3 is CASSPTSENEKLFF. The CDR3 region has the DNA TGTGCCAGCAGCCCTACAAGCGAGAATGAAAAACTGTTTTTT.

This clone has just a few counts. The V and J genes are TRBV5-1 and TRBJ1-2, with a tentative D call TRBD1 (5 bases). Germline V gene data show CDR1 as SGHRS and CDR2 as YFSETQ. The CDR3 contains 13 residues. V lost 1 base and J lost 7, with 11 bases in between. CDR3 loop: CASSLRGDRGYTF. CDR3 coding DNA: TGCGCCAGCAGCTTGAGGGGTGATCGTGGCTACACCTTC.

The chain recombines TRBV28 with TRBJ2-7, with a possible D match to TRBD2 (6 bases). Trimming removed 1 base at V and 0 bases at J, with 19 bases between. The V gene's germline CDR1 is MDHEN and CDR2 SYDVKM. This CDR3 region has 18 residues. Here the CDR3 DNA reads TGTGCCAGCAGTTTATTGGCGGGACCCAAGAGGAGCTCCTACGAGCAGTACTTC. Its protein product is CASSLLAGPKRSSYEQYF.

The chain combines TRBV28 with TRBJ2-1; D possibly corresponds to TRBD2 (6 bases). The germline V and J ends were trimmed by 4 bases and 2 bases, with 12 bases remaining between them. Germline V gene sequence: CDR1 MDHEN, CDR2 SYDVKM. The CDR3 has 15 residues. The DNA of the CDR3 is TGTGCCAGCAGTTCAACTAGGGAGGCCTACAATGAGCAGTTCTTC. Translated, it gives CASSSTREAYNEQFF. The entire variable domain, with the rest obtained from reference TRBV28 and TRBJ2-1, is as follows: DVKVTQSSRYLVKRTGEKVFLECVQDMDHENMFWYRQDPGLGLRLIYFSYDVKMKEKGDIPEGYSVSREKKERFSLILESASTNQTSMYLCASSSTREAYNEQFFGPGTRLTVL.

The chain couples TRBV19 to TRBJ2-2, with D perhaps TRBD1 (6 bases). The CDR3 is made up of 15 amino acids. Germline CDR1 and CDR2: LNHDA and SQIVND (reference sequence). V was pared by 6 bases and J by 2 bases, with 13 bases between. The CDR3: CASRGQGRNTGELFF. In DNA form, the CDR3 reads TGTGCCAGTAGGGGACAAGGTCGAAACACCGGGGAGCTGTTTTTT.

The rearrangement links TRBV7-6 to TRBJ2-7; 11 nucleotides align to TRBD2. The V segment lost 0 bases and the J segment 1 base; nucleotides outside the gene matches: 8. The CDR3 consists of 18 residues. The V gene's germline CDR1 is SGHVS and CDR2 FNYEAQ. The CDR3 loop is CASSLAPGTSGGSYEQYF. In nucleotides, the CDR3 is TGTGCCAGCAGCTTAGCGCCAGGGACTAGCGGAGGTTCCTACGAGCAGTACTTC.

The chain recombines TRBV19 with TRBJ2-2; TRBD2 matches 9 bases. Germline V CDR1 and CDR2: LNHDA, SQIVND (reference sequence). V gave up 7 bases and J gave up 1 base; unmatched junction bases: 4. CDR3 length: 15 residues. The chain's CDR3 is CASTTSGWNTGELFF. CDR3 nucleotide sequence: TGTGCCAGTACCACTAGCGGGTGGAACACCGGGGAGCTGTTTTTT.

V usage is TRBV9 and J usage is TRBJ2-1, with 14 nucleotides matching TRBD2. CDR1 and CDR2 (germline): SGDLS, YYNGEE. Losses at the gene ends were 3 bases for V and 8 bases for J; bases not matched to a gene: 7. The CDR3 is made up of 16 amino acids. The CDR3 loop is CASSAGLAGGRDEQFF. The CDR3 DNA reads TGTGCCAGCAGCGCTGGACTAGCGGGAGGTAGGGATGAGCAGTTCTTC. The variable domain in full, completed from reference TRBV9 and TRBJ2-1, reads DSGVTQTPKHLITATGQRVTLRCSPRSGDLSVYWYQQSLDQGLQFLIQYYNGEERAKGNILERFSAQQFPDLHSELNLSSLELGDSALYFCASSAGLAGGRDEQFFGPGTRLTVL.

V and J are TRBV7-2 and TRBJ2-1; D not certain. CDR3 length: 14 amino acids. CDR1 is SGHTA and CDR2 is FQGNSA in the germline V gene. Trimming shortened V by 6 bases and J by 7 bases, and 16 bases separated the two germline ends. The CDR3 region is CASRRPLPPNEQFF. CDR3 nucleotides: TGTGCCAGCAGGCGTCCCTTGCCCCCGAATGAGCAGTTCTTC.

The chain employs TRBV3-1 (or the pseudogene TRBV3-2) and TRBJ2-3; TRBD1 agrees at 7 bases. This CDR3 contains 14 residues. The trim removed 1 base at V and 4 bases at J, leaving 2 bases unmatched. Per germline, CDR1 LGHDT and CDR2 YNNKEL (reference sequence). The CDR3 protein is CASSQGDRADTQYF. CDR3 DNA sequence: TGTGCCAGCAGCCAAGGAGACAGGGCAGATACGCAGTATTTT.

V usage is TRBV28 and J usage is TRBJ2-5; D is perhaps TRBD2 (5 bases). The germline CDR1 and CDR2 sequences are MDHEN and SYDVKM. The CDR3 is 12 amino acids. The V end was cut by 5 bases, the J end by 4 bases, with 8 bases between. DNA of the CDR3: TGTGCCAGCAGTCCCGGAGGAGAGACCCAGTACTTC. Amino acids: CASSPGGETQYF.